This T cell receptor beta chain originates from a study of cytomegalovirus exposure and HLA in healthy donors (dated by TCRdb to about 2017). About the study as a whole: An earlier analysis of fewer than 750 of the donors reported about 300 Gb of sequence data and 95 million to 130 million unique TCR beta sequences obtained from some 200 million T cells. Among about 390 genotyped donors of the cohort, an average of approximately 230,000 unique TCR beta nucleotide sequences were sequenced per donor, roughly 20% of them non-productive. Typing coverage differed by locus: A, B, C, DRB1 and DQB1 were typed in roughly 620-630 donors, DQA1 in approximately 520, DPA1 in around 610, and DPB1 in 450 to 480. To study patterns of TCR occurrence, a later analysis re-analyzed previously published TCR beta repertoires from around 670 donors and added high-resolution HLA genotyping. An early release covering 500 to 750 HLA-typed donors comprised about 300 gigabases of sequencing data and tens of millions of unique TCR sequences. In an earlier analysis of more than 550 of the donors, high-throughput TCR beta sequencing was used to judge whether each TCR beta V gene segment behaved as functional or pseudogenic. Donor age, sex, ethnicity and CMV serostatus were collected together with the repertoire data. The later analysis used no new phenotypic data to find candidate immune exposures, relying instead on TCR beta sequences and their occurrence across donors. HLA typing included class I and class II loci at four-digit resolution. The study was designed to test whether signatures of past pathogen exposure could be identified by cataloging public T cell receptors. The genetic ancestry cluster associated with self-reported Caucasian donors included about 81% of the 300 to 400 genotyped donors. Genome-wide SNP genotypes for about three fifths of the roughly 670 donors were used in a later genetic analysis, which treated that subset as a discovery cohort. High-throughput TCR immunosequencing, statistical association of individual TCRs with disease status, and machine learning were combined to predict cytomegalovirus infection status. Every repertoire in the discovery cohort had been generated on one and the same sequencing platform. Because of strong linkage in the cohort, five DR-DQ haplotypes were treated as single units for association and clustering. In addition to the first cohort of 650 to 750 subjects, a separate validation cohort of approximately 130 different subjects was used. The study used immunosequencing to profile the T cell repertoires of 666 subjects and linked those repertoires to cytomegalovirus serostatus.

The full study reports these points: Because counts were too low, approximately 18 rarely observed V segments, including chromosome 9 orphons, were excluded from the earlier analysis of roughly 580 of the donors. Only TCR beta chains were sequenced in this cohort, and the absence of alpha or paired-chain data limited detectable features. The study listed 170 or so TCR beta chains as associated with cytomegalovirus. In a later analysis, most CMV-associated TCR beta chains were found to appear HLA-restricted, with HLA associations seemingly driven largely by CMV exposure. Most TCR sequences were seen in very few donors, while some public TCRs were found in many individuals. For the cohort, immune exposure information was limited to CMV serostatus. In an earlier analysis of some 550 of the donors, most TCR beta V segments were observed in productive rearrangements about 87% or about 30% of the time, broadly matching IMGT annotations. A later analysis reported that several top co-occurrence clusters appeared linked to parvovirus B19, influenza, CMV and Epstein-Barr virus. Roughly uniform sequencing depth across donors was assumed in presence/absence analyses, although this assumption may not hold. Compared with the roughly 670-donor mean, donors in an Asian-associated ancestry cluster had fewer N-insertions in productive TCRs, according to a later genetic analysis. In vitro tests confirmed that a few of the cytomegalovirus-associated TCR beta chains recognize cytomegalovirus antigens. In a later analysis, TCR association rates were found to vary across HLA loci, with the most associated TCRs seen for DRB1 alleles and the fewest for HLA-C alleles. The authors suggested that the approach could potentially be generalized to other disease states and immunological phenotypes. The 87-base-pair reads could not distinguish some IMGT-functional V segments, including TRBV6-2 and TRBV6-3, so those segments were excluded. Correlated functional status among segregating V segments might be attributable to linkage disequilibrium, but an unknown experimental factor could not be ruled out. When HLA alleles, especially DR and DQ, strongly co-occurred, attributing TCR associations to individual alleles was difficult. HLA typing was unavailable for some donors at each locus, so association tests used only the typed subset. V-gene and J-gene trimming of TCR beta chains was associated with a missense DCLRE1C variant in a later genetic analysis, and the association was replicated in an independent cohort. A further reported finding was that TCR beta sequences accurately predicted the HLA-A and HLA-B alleles for most subjects in the first cohort. In a later analysis, HLA-associated TCR beta chains were found to be more clonally expanded and to have lower generation probabilities than equally common non-associated chains. A later analysis associated 17,000 or so TCR beta sequences with specific HLA alleles at a false discovery rate of 0.05. A cluster of highly shared sequence variants was judged likely to represent a technical artifact of the sequencing pipeline. The classifier was reported to diagnose cytomegalovirus status with high specificity and sensitivity in both the original and validation cohorts.

The CDR3 measures 14 amino acids from cysteine to phenylalanine. Here the CDR3 DNA is all that survives: 42 bases in frame from base 1. The germline V gene gives CDR1 as SGHTA and CDR2 as FQGTGA. The junction carries 13 bases between V and J, which are trimmed by 1 base and 6 bases respectively. In regard to this clone: Its antigen is currently not known. There are no base qualities to consult, and no much larger clone falls within one base.

Library preparation employed the immunoSEQ multiplex PCR assay. The multiplex PCR relied on a mix of 60 forward primers for TCR Vbeta segments and 13 reverse primers for TCR Jbeta segments. Amplification of the CDR3 region of rearranged TCR beta genes was performed with a multiplex PCR assay on genomic DNA. The Illumina HiSeq System was used to sequence the amplified TCR beta libraries as 87-base-pair reads. Per the source publication's procedure: A later analysis counted tens of millions of unique TCR beta chains across the 550 to 800 repertoires, and some 11 million of these chains were shared by at least two donors. A nearest-neighbor algorithm error-corrected the raw reads and collapsed the reads into unique sequences, merging closely related sequences to remove PCR and sequencing errors. To assign V, D and J gene segments, CDR3 sequences were aligned to IMGT reference sequences. For a sequence to be retained, a match of at least six nucleotides to both a V gene segment and a J gene segment was required. A rearrangement was called productive if the CDR3 had no stop codons and remained in frame with V and J, and every other rearrangement was called non-productive. CDR3 was defined according to IMGT convention as the region running from the second conserved V-encoded cysteine to the conserved J-encoded phenylalanine. The earlier analysis of 587 of the donors excluded any sequence lacking an unambiguous match to a single V gene segment. In an earlier analysis of around 590 of the donors, a V segment was called functional when productive rearrangements were above 56.7%, and segregating when the standard deviation between donors exceeded 5%. A statistical classification framework was developed to diagnose cytomegalovirus status using the catalog of TCR beta chain sequences. In a later analysis, V and J genes were assigned by comparing TCR nucleotide sequences against IMGT/GENE-DB human TR gene sequences. In a later analysis, CDR3 sequences and most-parsimonious VDJ recombination scenarios were assigned using the TCRdist pipeline. In a later analysis, every TCR beta chain was defined by the combination of its CDR3 amino acid sequence and its V-gene family, and reads without a unique V-gene family were dropped. A later analysis removed 550 to 650 highly shared, low-generation-probability nucleotide sequences to deal with suspected cross-contamination and a sequencing artifact. In a later analysis, a clonal expansion index was calculated for each public chain from normalized within-repertoire ranks of inferred template counts. Generation probabilities in a later analysis came from a VDJ recombination model fitted to out-of-frame rearrangements, and those results were checked against IGoR. Hypergeometric tests were used in a later analysis to score TCR-TCR, TCR-HLA and TCR-CMV co-occurrence, with a repertoire-size bias correction applied to the TCR pairs. To estimate false discovery rates, a later analysis permuted the HLA or CMV assignments 20 times. In a later analysis, co-occurring TCRs were grouped with DBSCAN, and TCRdist sequence similarity was added when clustering was performed within HLA-allele-positive subsets. Co-occurrence clustering excluded repertoires with fewer than 30,000 or more than 120,000 public chains, plus five with anomalous nucleotide sharing. TCRdb took over this immuneACCESS table, retaining in-frame rearrangements with V and J assigned. Such tables are incomplete; in checked studies, under half of the missing clones stem from an unresolved V gene, and the remainder is unexplained. V and J calls and clone size follow that table, whereas D and trimming were derived from the DNA. The sample profile shows 150,000 or so clones; less than 10% of them were found once. Of the sample, 1.8% falls within the top ten clones.

The cohort comprised fewer than 700 healthy bone marrow donors. All cohort members were sampled while nominally healthy, although unrecorded immune exposures were likely present. The donor tested CMV seronegative, placing the donor among the roughly 350 seronegative members of the cohort. Each donor provided a peripheral blood sample, and peripheral blood mononuclear cells were used for TCR beta sequencing. The Qiagen DNeasy Blood Extraction Kit was used to extract genomic DNA from the blood cell samples. This receptor was identified in a man aged 50 or older in good health and CMV-seronegative. The sequencing input was PBMCs. The chain is assembled from TRBV7-3 and TRBJ2-7; matching of 5 bases hints at TRBD1 as the D gene. CDR3 sequence: CASSLSPGIGEQYF. The DNA is TGTGCCAGCAGCTTAAGTCCAGGGATCGGCGAGCAGTACTTC.